These T cell receptor beta chains were read from a single sample in a study of neoadjuvant anti-PD-1 for oral cavity cancer. Sequencing was performed with immunoSEQ multiplex PCR; in TCRdb, only in-frame clones are kept and a portion is missing. The sample includes about 72,000 clones, around 88% seen only once; the top ten take around 3.7%. The sequencing used PBMCs, collected before nivolumab (anti-PD-1) treatment. These receptors were collected from a person aged 35-79 years with oral cavity squamous cell carcinoma. The CDR3 runs from the conserved cysteine through the conserved F or W. D genes are given only for firm matches. Size is stated for part of the rows, as once, few or many counts, or as a class when the clone is expanded.

CDR3nt: TGTGCCAGCAGTTTTTTAGGGTCCGAGCCCCAGCATTTT
CDR3aa: CASSFLGSEPQHF
d_gene: .
v_gene: TRBV28
j_gene: TRBJ1-5
abundance: .

CDR3nt: TGTGCCAGCAGTTTAAGCGGGCTAGCGGGGACCAATGAGCAGTTCTTC
CDR3aa: CASSLSGLAGTNEQFF
d_gene: TRBD2
v_gene: TRBV27
j_gene: TRBJ2-1
abundance: .

CDR3nt: TGTGCCAGCAGCCATACAGGGGGCGACGAAAAACTGTTTTTT
CDR3aa: CASSHTGGDEKLFF
d_gene: TRBD1
v_gene: TRBV4-2
j_gene: TRBJ1-4
abundance: .

CDR3nt: TGCGCCAGCAGCCGGACCAGGGGACAGTCAAGCCGTTTGAACACCGGGGAGCTGTTTTTT
CDR3aa: CASSRTRGQSSRLNTGELFF
d_gene: TRBD1
v_gene: TRBV5-1
j_gene: TRBJ2-2
abundance: .

CDR3nt: TGTGCCGGACGGATGAGCTCTGGAAACACCATATATTTT
CDR3aa: CAGRMSSGNTIYF
d_gene: .
v_gene: TRBV2
j_gene: TRBJ1-3
abundance: few

CDR3nt: TGTGCCTGGAGTTCAAGGGGGCATCAGGGTGGCTACACCTTC
CDR3aa: CAWSSRGHQGGYTF
d_gene: TRBD1
v_gene: TRBV30
j_gene: TRBJ1-2
abundance: .

CDR3nt: TGTGCCAGCAGCCACATACGCACTGAAGCTTTCTTT
CDR3aa: CASSHIRTEAFF
d_gene: .
v_gene: TRBV7-9
j_gene: TRBJ1-1
abundance: .

CDR3nt: TGTGCCTGGAGCTGGGGAGTTCAGAAGACCCAGTACTTC
CDR3aa: CAWSWGVQKTQYF
d_gene: .
v_gene: TRBV30
j_gene: TRBJ2-5
abundance: .

CDR3nt: TGTGCCAGCAGCTCTTGGCGAGGGGAAGATGGCTACACCTTC
CDR3aa: CASSSWRGEDGYTF
d_gene: .
v_gene: TRBV7-8
j_gene: TRBJ1-2
abundance: .

CDR3nt: TGTGCCAGCAGGCGCCAGATCCAGGGGTACTATGGCTACACCTTC
CDR3aa: CASRRQIQGYYGYTF
d_gene: .
v_gene: TRBV6-5
j_gene: TRBJ1-2
abundance: .

CDR3nt: TGTGCCAGCAGCCAAGAGTCTTTCGGGGTTGGAAACATTCAGTACTTC
CDR3aa: CASSQESFGVGNIQYF
d_gene: .
v_gene: TRBV4-2
j_gene: TRBJ2-4
abundance: medium-sized

CDR3nt: TGTGCCAGCAGCGAACAGGGCTCCCTCTCCTACGAGCAGTACTTC
CDR3aa: CASSEQGSLSYEQYF
d_gene: .
v_gene: TRBV4-2
j_gene: TRBJ2-7
abundance: .

CDR3nt: TGTGCCAGCAGTCTTTGGGGGGAGCGCAATCAGCCCCAGCATTTT
CDR3aa: CASSLWGERNQPQHF
d_gene: .
v_gene: TRBV6-5
j_gene: TRBJ1-5
abundance: .

CDR3nt: TGTGCCATCAGTGCCGAGACTAGCGGGGGAGGTGTAGAGCAGTTCTTC
CDR3aa: CAISAETSGGGVEQFF
d_gene: TRBD2
v_gene: TRBV10-3
j_gene: TRBJ2-1
abundance: once

CDR3nt: TGTGCCAGCAGCCTAGCGGGGGGGTTAGATACGCAGTATTTT
CDR3aa: CASSLAGGLDTQYF
d_gene: TRBD2
v_gene: TRBV6-6
j_gene: TRBJ2-3
abundance: .

CDR3nt: TGTGCCAGCAGCGTAGTGTACCACGAGCAGTACTTC
CDR3aa: CASSVVYHEQYF
d_gene: .
v_gene: TRBV9
j_gene: TRBJ2-7
abundance: .

CDR3nt: TGTGCCAGTAGTATTACAGGACTGGATGGGCCCCAGCATTTT
CDR3aa: CASSITGLDGPQHF
d_gene: .
v_gene: TRBV19
j_gene: TRBJ1-5
abundance: .

CDR3nt: TGTGCCAGCAGTTTGACAGAGAACACTGAAGCTTTCTTT
CDR3aa: CASSLTENTEAFF
d_gene: .
v_gene: TRBV6-4
j_gene: TRBJ1-1
abundance: few

CDR3nt: TGCGCCAGCAGCTTGAGTACCGTGGGCGGGGAGACCCAGTACTTC
CDR3aa: CASSLSTVGGETQYF
d_gene: .
v_gene: TRBV5-1
j_gene: TRBJ2-5
abundance: .

CDR3nt: TGCGCCAGCAGCAACTTAAACACTGAAGCTTTCTTT
CDR3aa: CASSNLNTEAFF
d_gene: .
v_gene: TRBV5-1
j_gene: TRBJ1-1
abundance: .

CDR3nt: TGCGCCAGCAGCTTGGCGTACCAAGAGACCCAGTACTTC
CDR3aa: CASSLAYQETQYF
d_gene: .
v_gene: TRBV5-1
j_gene: TRBJ2-5
abundance: .

CDR3nt: TGTGCCAGCAGTCCTCCCCGTAGCACTGAAGCTTTCTTT
CDR3aa: CASSPPRSTEAFF
d_gene: .
v_gene: TRBV28
j_gene: TRBJ1-1
abundance: .

CDR3nt: TGTGCCAGCAGACCGGCGGCAGCGCAAGAGACCCAGTACTTC
CDR3aa: CASRPAAAQETQYF
d_gene: .
v_gene: TRBV7-9
j_gene: TRBJ2-5
abundance: .

CDR3nt: TGTGCCAGCAGTGAATGGCAGGGGGAGGGGTATTGGGGCTACACCTTC
CDR3aa: CASSEWQGEGYWGYTF
d_gene: TRBD1
v_gene: TRBV2
j_gene: TRBJ1-2
abundance: .

CDR3nt: TGTGCCAGCAGCTTAGGGGGCCTAGCGGGAGGGCCAACCAAAAACATTCAGTACTTC
CDR3aa: CASSLGGLAGGPTKNIQYF
d_gene: TRBD2
v_gene: TRBV11-3
j_gene: TRBJ2-4
abundance: once

CDR3nt: TGTGCCAGCAGCCCCGGGGCAGGAGCGGGTGAGCAGTTCTTC
CDR3aa: CASSPGAGAGEQFF
d_gene: .
v_gene: TRBV7-3
j_gene: TRBJ2-1
abundance: .

CDR3nt: TGTGCCAGCAGTTTAGGGGTCGGAGCTTTCTTT
CDR3aa: CASSLGVGAFF
d_gene: .
v_gene: TRBV28
j_gene: TRBJ1-1
abundance: .

CDR3nt: TGTGCCAGCAGTCTAACTCAGAGGGGGATCGACGAGCAGTACTTC
CDR3aa: CASSLTQRGIDEQYF
d_gene: .
v_gene: TRBV7-2
j_gene: TRBJ2-7
abundance: .

CDR3nt: TGTGCCAGCAGCTTAACGTCGCGAGGGGAGCAGTTCTTC
CDR3aa: CASSLTSRGEQFF
d_gene: .
v_gene: TRBV7-3
j_gene: TRBJ2-1
abundance: .